The TCR beta chain described here comes from a study of naive and memory T cell subsets. Concerning this clonotype itself: This may come from a read error, since a much larger clone is one base off.

The germline V gene encodes CDR1 MDHEN and CDR2 SYDVKM. Trimming took off 4 bases at V and 0 bases at J, with 11 bases between the two ends. The CDR3 contains 15 residues. The library had UMIs added by 3' ligation of an oligonucleotide to TCR cDNA. Ligated cDNA underwent four rounds of PCR with nested alpha and beta constant region primers and SP2. Via MiXCR, TCRdb re-called the 5' RACE reads, giving one row per CDR3 protein. The sample yields 55,000 to 65,000 distinct CDR3 sequences, more than 6% seen once. The clonotype originates from a female donor in good health. The chain couples TRBV28 to TRBJ2-3, with D uncertain. The CDR3 loop is CASSSESSSTDTQYF. The CDR3 nucleotides read TGTGCCAGCAGTTCCGAAAGTTCAAGCACAGATACGCAGTATTTT.